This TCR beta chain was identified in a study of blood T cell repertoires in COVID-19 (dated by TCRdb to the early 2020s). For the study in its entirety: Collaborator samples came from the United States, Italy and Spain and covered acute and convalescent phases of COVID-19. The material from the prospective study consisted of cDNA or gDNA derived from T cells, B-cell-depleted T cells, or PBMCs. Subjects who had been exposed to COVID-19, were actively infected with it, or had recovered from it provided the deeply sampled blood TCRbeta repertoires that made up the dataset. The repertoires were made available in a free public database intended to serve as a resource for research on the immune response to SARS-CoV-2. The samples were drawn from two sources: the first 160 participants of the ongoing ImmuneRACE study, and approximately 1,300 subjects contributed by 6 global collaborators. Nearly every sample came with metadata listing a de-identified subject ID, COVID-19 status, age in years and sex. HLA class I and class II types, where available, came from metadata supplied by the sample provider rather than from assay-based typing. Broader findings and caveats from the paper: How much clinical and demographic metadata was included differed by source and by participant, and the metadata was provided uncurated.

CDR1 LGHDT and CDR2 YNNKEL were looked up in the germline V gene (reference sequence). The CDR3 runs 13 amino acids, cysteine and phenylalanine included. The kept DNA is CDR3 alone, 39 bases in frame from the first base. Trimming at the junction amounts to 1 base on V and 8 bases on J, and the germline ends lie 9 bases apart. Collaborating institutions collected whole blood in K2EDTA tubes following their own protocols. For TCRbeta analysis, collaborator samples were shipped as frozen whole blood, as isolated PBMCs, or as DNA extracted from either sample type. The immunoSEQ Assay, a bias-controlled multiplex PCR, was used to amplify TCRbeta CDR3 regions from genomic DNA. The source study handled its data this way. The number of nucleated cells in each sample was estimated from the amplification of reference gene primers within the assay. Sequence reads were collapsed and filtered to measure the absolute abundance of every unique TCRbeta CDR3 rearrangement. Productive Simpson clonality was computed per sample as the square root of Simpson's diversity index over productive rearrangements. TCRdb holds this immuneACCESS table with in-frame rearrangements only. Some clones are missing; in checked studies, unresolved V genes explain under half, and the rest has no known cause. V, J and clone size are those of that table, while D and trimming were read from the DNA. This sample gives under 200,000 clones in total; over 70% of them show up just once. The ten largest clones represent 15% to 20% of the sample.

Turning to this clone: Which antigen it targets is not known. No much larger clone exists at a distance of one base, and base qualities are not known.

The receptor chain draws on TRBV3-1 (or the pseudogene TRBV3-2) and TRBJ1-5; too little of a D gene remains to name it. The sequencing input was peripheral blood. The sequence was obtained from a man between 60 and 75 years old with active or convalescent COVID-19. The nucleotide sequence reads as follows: TGTGCCAGCAGCCAAGCTTCACTGGAGCCCCAGCATTTT. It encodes CASSQASLEPQHF.